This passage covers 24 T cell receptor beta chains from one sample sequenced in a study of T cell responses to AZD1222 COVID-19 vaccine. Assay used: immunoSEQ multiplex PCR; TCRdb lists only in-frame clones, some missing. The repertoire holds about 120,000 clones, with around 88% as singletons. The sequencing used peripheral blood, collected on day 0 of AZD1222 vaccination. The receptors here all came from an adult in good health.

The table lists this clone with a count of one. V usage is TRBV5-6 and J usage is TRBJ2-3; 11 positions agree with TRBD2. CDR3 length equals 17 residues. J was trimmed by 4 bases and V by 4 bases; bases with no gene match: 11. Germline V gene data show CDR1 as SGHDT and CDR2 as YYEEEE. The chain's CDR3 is CASSPGFLAGGPDTQYF. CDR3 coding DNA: TGTGCCAGCAGCCCTGGTTTCCTAGCGGGGGGTCCAGATACGCAGTATTTT. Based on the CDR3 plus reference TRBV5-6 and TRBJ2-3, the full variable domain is DAGVTQSPTHLIKTRGQQVTLRCSPKSGHDTVSWYQQALGQGPQFIFQYYEEEERQRGNFPDRFSGHQFPNYSSELNVNALLLGDSALYLCASSPGFLAGGPDTQYFGPGTRLTVL.

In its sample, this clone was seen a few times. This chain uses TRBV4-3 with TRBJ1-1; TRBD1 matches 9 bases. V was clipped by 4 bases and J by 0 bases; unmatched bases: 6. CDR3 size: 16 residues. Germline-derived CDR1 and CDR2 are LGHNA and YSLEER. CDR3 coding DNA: TGCGCCAGCAGCCTCCAGGGACAGGGATTGAACACTGAAGCTTTCTTT. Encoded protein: CASSLQGQGLNTEAFF.

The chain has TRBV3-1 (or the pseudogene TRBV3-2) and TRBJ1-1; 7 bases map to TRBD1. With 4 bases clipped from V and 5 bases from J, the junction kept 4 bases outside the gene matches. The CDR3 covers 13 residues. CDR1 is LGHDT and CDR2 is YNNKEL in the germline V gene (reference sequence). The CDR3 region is CASSRQGGTEAFF. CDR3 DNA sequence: TGTGCCAGCAGCCGACAGGGAGGAACTGAAGCTTTCTTT.

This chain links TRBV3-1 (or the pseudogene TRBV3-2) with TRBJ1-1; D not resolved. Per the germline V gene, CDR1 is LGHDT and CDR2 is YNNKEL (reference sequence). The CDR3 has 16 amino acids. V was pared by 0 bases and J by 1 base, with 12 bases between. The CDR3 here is CASSQDHRVANTEAFF. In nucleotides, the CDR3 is TGTGCCAGCAGCCAAGATCACCGGGTTGCGAACACTGAAGCTTTCTTT.

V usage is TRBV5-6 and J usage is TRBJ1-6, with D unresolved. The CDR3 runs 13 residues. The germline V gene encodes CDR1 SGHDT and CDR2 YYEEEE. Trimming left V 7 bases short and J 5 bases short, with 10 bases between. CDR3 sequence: CASSMGNNSPLHF. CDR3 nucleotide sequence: TGTGCCAGCTCCATGGGTAATAATTCACCCCTCCACTTT.

CDR3 DNA: TGTGCCAGCGTTCGTATGGGCGAGCAGTACTTC. Encoded protein: CASVRMGEQYF. The chain uses TRBV27 and TRBJ2-7, with D hard to call. Trimming removed 8 bases at V and 6 bases at J, with 11 bases between. The CDR3 has 11 residues. Germline V gene data show CDR1 as MNHEY and CDR2 as SMNVEV (reference sequence).

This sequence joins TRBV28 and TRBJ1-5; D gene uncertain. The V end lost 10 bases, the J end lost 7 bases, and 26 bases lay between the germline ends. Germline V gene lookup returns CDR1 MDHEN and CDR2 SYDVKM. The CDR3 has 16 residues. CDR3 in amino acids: CATTNPGRSIVQPQHF. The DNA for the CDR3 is TGTGCCACCACCAACCCCGGCAGGTCCATAGTGCAGCCCCAGCATTTT.

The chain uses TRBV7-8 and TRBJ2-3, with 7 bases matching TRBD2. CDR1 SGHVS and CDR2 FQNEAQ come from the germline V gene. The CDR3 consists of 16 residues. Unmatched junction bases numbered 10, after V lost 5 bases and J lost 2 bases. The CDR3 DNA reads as TGTGCCAGCAGCCCTGGATTTGGGGACTACACAGATACGCAGTATTTT. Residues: CASSPGFGDYTDTQYF.

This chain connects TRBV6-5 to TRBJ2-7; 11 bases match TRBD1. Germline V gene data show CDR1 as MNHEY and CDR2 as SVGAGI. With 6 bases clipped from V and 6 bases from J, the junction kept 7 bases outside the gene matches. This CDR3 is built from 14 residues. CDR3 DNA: TGTGCCAGCAGCCCCCGGACAGGGGGCCGCGAGCAGTACTTC. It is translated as CASSPRTGGREQYF.

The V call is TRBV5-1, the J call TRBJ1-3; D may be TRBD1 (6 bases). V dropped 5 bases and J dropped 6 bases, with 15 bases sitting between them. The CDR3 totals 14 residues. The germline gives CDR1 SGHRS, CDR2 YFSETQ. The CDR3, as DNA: TGCGCCAGCAGTTGGGGACATCGAGAAAACACCATATATTTT. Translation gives CASSWGHRENTIYF.

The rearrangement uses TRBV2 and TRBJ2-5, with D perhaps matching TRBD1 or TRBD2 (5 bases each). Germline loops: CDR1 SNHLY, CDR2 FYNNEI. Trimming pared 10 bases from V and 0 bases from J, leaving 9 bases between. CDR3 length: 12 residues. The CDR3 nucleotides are TGTGCCACCCCGGGACACCAAGAGACCCAGTACTTC. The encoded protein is CATPGHQETQYF.

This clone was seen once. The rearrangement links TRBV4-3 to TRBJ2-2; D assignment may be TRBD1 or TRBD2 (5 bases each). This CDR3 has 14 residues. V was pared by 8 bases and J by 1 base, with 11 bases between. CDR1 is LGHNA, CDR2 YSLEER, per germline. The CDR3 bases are TGCGCCAGCGCCGGGACGAGGAACACCGGGGAGCTGTTTTTT. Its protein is CASAGTRNTGELFF.

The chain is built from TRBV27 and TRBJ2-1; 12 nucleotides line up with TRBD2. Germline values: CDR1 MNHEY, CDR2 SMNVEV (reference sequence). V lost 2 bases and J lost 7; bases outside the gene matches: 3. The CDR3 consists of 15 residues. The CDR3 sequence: CASSLASGGENEQFF. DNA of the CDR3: TGTGCCAGCAGTTTAGCTAGCGGGGGGGAGAATGAGCAGTTCTTC.

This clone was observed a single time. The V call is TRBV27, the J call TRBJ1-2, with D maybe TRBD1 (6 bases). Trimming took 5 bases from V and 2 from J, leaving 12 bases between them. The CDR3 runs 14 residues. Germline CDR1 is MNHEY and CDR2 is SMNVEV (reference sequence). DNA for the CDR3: TGTGCCAGCAGTCTCGCAGGGGAAAACTATGGCTACACCTTC. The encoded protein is CASSLAGENYGYTF.

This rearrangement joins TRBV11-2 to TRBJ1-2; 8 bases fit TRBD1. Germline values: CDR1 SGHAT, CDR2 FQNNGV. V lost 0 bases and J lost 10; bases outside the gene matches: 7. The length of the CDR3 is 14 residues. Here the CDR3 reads CASSLEWTGRAYTF. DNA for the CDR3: TGTGCCAGCAGCTTAGAGTGGACAGGGAGGGCCTACACCTTC.

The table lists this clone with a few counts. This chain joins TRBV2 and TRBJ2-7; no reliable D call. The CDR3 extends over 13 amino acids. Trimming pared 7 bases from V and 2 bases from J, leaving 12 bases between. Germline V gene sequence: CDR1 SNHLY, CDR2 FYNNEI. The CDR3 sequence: CASKLRAAYEQYF. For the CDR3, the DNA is TGTGCCAGCAAGCTGAGAGCCGCCTACGAGCAGTACTTC.

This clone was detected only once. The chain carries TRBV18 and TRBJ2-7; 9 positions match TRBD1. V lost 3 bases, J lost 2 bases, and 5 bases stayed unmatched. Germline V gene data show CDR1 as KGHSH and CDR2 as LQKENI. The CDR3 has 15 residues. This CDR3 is CASSPPGQGAYEQYF. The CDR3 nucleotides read TGTGCCAGCTCACCCCCGGGACAGGGTGCCTACGAGCAGTACTTC.

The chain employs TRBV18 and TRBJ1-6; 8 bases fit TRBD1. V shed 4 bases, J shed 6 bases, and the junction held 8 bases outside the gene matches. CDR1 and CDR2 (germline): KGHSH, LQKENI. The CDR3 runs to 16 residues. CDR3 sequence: CASSLRGLGTNSPLHF. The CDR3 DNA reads TGTGCCAGCTCACTCAGGGGGCTGGGAACTAATTCACCCCTCCACTTT.

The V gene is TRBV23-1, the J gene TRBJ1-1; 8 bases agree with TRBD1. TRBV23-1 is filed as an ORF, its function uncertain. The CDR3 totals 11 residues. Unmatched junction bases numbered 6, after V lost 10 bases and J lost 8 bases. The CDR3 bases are TGCGCCACCATCCGGGACAGGGAAGCTTTCTTT. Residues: CATIRDREAFF.

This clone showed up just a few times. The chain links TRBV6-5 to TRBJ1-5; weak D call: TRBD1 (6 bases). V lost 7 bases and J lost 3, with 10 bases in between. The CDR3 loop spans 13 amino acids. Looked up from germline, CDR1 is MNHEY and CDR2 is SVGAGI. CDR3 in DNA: TGTGCCAGCAATGGACAGTCCAATCAGCCCCAGCATTTT. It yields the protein CASNGQSNQPQHF.

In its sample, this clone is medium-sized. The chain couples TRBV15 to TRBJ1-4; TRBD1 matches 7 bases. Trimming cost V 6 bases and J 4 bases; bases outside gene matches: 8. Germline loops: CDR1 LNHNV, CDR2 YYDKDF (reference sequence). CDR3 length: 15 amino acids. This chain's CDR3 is CATSPRTGRNEKLFF. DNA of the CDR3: TGTGCCACCAGTCCGAGGACAGGTCGTAATGAAAAACTGTTTTTT.

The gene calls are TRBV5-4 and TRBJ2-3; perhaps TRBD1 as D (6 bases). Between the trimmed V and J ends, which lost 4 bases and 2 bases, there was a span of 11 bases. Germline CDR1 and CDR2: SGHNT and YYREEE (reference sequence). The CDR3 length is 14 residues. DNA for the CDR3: TGTGCCAGCAGCCCAGGGGATTCCACAGATACGCAGTATTTT. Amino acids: CASSPGDSTDTQYF.

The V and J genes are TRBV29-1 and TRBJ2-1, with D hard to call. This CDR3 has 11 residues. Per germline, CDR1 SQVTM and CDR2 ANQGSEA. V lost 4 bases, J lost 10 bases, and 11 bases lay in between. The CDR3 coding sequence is TGCAGCGTTGGGACGGGTGACGAGCAGTTCTTC. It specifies CSVGTGDEQFF.

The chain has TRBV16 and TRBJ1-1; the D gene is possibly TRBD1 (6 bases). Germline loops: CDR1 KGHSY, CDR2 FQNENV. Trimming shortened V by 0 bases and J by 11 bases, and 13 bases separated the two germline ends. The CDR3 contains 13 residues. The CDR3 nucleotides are TGTGCCAGCAGCCAATCATTTGCAGGGGAGGCTTTCTTT. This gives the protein CASSQSFAGEAFF.